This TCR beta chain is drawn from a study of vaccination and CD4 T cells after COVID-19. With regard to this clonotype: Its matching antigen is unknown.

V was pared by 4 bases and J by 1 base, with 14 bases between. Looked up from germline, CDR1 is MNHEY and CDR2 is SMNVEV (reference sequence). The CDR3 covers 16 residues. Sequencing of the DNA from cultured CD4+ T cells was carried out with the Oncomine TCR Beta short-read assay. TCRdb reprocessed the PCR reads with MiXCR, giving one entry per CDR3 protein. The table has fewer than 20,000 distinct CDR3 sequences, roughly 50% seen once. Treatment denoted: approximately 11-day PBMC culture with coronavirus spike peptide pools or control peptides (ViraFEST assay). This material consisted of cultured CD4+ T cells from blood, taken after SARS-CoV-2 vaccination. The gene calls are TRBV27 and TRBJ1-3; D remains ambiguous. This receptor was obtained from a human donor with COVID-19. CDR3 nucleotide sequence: TGTGCCAGCAGTTCTAACCTTAGAGCGTCTGGAAACACCATATATTTT. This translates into CASSSNLRASGNTIYF.